These 15 T cell receptor beta chains were sequenced from one sample in a study of blood T cell repertoires in COVID-19. Sequenced by immunoSEQ multiplex PCR; TCRdb stores in-frame clones only, minus some. The sample shows 150,000 to 200,000 clones, approximately 80% of them seen only once. The sequencing input was PBMCs or T cells enriched from blood (not recorded which). Receptor source: a man in his fifties or sixties who had recovered from COVID-19.

J is TRBJ1-1 and V is TRBV7-2; D gene ambiguous. This CDR3 has 13 amino acids. The V end lost 2 bases, the J end lost 1 base, and 5 bases lay between the germline ends. CDR1 is SGHTA, CDR2 FQGNSA, per germline. CDR3 nucleotides: TGTGCCAGCAGCTTACGCAGGAACACTGAAGCTTTCTTT. As protein: CASSLRRNTEAFF.

V usage is TRBV7-2 and J usage is TRBJ2-7, with D possibly TRBD1 on 5 matching bases. Trimming cost V 1 base and J 5 bases, with 12 bases left between them. Germline loops: CDR1 SGHTA, CDR2 FQGNSA. This CDR3 contains 14 residues. The CDR3 DNA is TGTGCCAGCAGCTTAGGTGGCAGGGAAGACGAGCAGTACTTC. It yields the protein CASSLGGREDEQYF.

This clone was seen only once. V gene TRBV29-1 combines with J gene TRBJ1-1; no clear D. The germline CDR1 and CDR2 sequences are SQVTM and ANQGSEA. The CDR3 contains 11 residues. With 5 bases removed from V and 3 bases from J, the gap between germline ends came to 7 bases. CDR3 sequence reads: CSVLRDTEAFF. The DNA for the CDR3 is TGCAGCGTTCTTCGCGACACTGAAGCTTTCTTT.

The rearrangement uses TRBV7-2 and TRBJ2-7, with D perhaps matching TRBD1 (5 bases). CDR1 SGHTA and CDR2 FQGNSA come from the germline V gene. The CDR3 runs 14 residues. Trimming removed 0 bases from V and 1 base from J, with 7 bases in between. For the CDR3, the DNA is TGTGCCAGCAGCTTAGCGGGGCATTCCTACGAGCAGTACTTC. The encoded protein is CASSLAGHSYEQYF.

This clone showed up just once. The chain combines TRBV6-1 with TRBJ1-2; D unresolved. This CDR3 has 17 amino acids. V was trimmed by 2 bases and J by 5 bases, leaving 21 bases between them. The germline V gene has CDR1 MNHNS and CDR2 SASEGT. The CDR3 spells CASSENIGRNRLYGYTF. The CDR3 DNA is TGTGCCAGCAGTGAAAACATCGGTCGGAACAGACTATATGGCTACACCTTC.

This chain uses TRBV28 with TRBJ2-3; a possible D gene is TRBD2 (7 bases). Trimming cost V 8 bases and J 0 bases, with 18 bases left between them. Germline V lookup: CDR1 MDHEN, CDR2 SYDVKM. The CDR3 totals 16 residues. The CDR3 here is CASRKGGALSTDTQYF. CDR3 DNA sequence: TGTGCCAGCCGAAAAGGGGGGGCCCTTAGCACAGATACGCAGTATTTT.

This clone was recorded a few times. The gene calls are TRBV29-1 and TRBJ2-7; 9 nucleotides agree with TRBD1. The germline V gene has CDR1 SQVTM and CDR2 ANQGSEA. The V gene end was trimmed by 7 bases and the J gene end by 3 bases; junction bases not matched to a gene: 7. This CDR3 has 13 amino acids. Here the CDR3 reads CSGGQGEGYEQYF. The CDR3 nucleotides are TGCAGCGGGGGACAGGGTGAGGGCTACGAGCAGTACTTC.

The chain couples TRBV4-1 to TRBJ1-2; a weak D match, TRBD1 (5 bases). The germline gives CDR1 MGHRA, CDR2 YSYEKL. Deletions cut 0 bases from V and 6 bases from J, with 11 bases between. The CDR3 has 14 residues. The CDR3 is CASSQDARADGYTF. The CDR3 DNA sequence: TGCGCCAGCAGCCAAGATGCCAGGGCAGATGGCTACACCTTC.

The chain carries TRBV10-3 and TRBJ2-7; tentatively, D is TRBD1 (6 bases). Germline V lookup: CDR1 ENHRY, CDR2 SYGVKD. This CDR3 spans 15 amino acids. V lost 2 bases and J lost 2, with 13 bases in between. Written as DNA, the CDR3 is TGTGCCATCAGTGAGGGACAGTCTTATCCCTACGAGCAGTACTTC. It specifies CAISEGQSYPYEQYF.

This chain connects TRBV7-3 to TRBJ2-2, with 8 bases identical to TRBD1. CDR1 SGHTA and CDR2 FQGTGA come from the germline V gene. Germline trimming cut 3 bases from V and 2 bases from J; bases unmatched to any gene: 2. The CDR3 is 15 amino acids. The chain's CDR3 is CASSLGQANTGELFF. The CDR3 region has the DNA TGTGCCAGCAGCTTGGGACAGGCTAACACCGGGGAGCTGTTTTTT.

This clone occurred once. This chain connects TRBV6-4 to TRBJ1-5, with 7 bases matching TRBD1. V lost 3 bases to trimming and J lost 7 bases; unmatched junction nucleotides: 3. Germline CDR1 reads MRHNA; CDR2 reads SNTAGT. The CDR3 totals 13 residues. The CDR3 coding sequence is TGTGCCAGCAGTGAGGCAGGGGGACAGCCCCAGCATTTT. Encoded protein: CASSEAGGQPQHF.

In DNA form, the CDR3 reads TGTGCCAGCAGTTACTCCGGTGCAGGGGCCTATGAGCAGTTCTTC. Protein product: CASSYSGAGAYEQFF. V usage is TRBV6-5 and J usage is TRBJ2-1, with TRBD1 as a possible D gene (6 bases). CDR3 size: 15 residues. Germline V gene data show CDR1 as MNHEY and CDR2 as SVGAGI. The V end lost 0 bases, the J end lost 8 bases, and 14 bases lay between the germline ends.

CDR3 protein: CASSPAGGGNQPQHF. CDR3 bases: TGTGCCAGCAGTCCGGCGGGGGGGGGCAATCAGCCCCAGCATTTT. This rearrangement joins TRBV28 to TRBJ1-5; D might be TRBD1 (5 bases). Germline CDR1 reads MDHEN; CDR2 reads SYDVKM. Trimming cost V 5 bases and J 2 bases, with 13 bases left between them. The CDR3 covers 15 residues.

V and J are TRBV25-1 and TRBJ2-1, with 10 bases identical to TRBD2. The ends lost 2 bases at V and 6 bases at J; junction bases unmatched: 4. Germline-derived CDR1 and CDR2 are MGHDK and SYGVNS. This CDR3 spans 15 amino acids. The CDR3 loop is CASSEGVAGGNEQFF. The CDR3 DNA is TGTGCCAGCAGTGAAGGCGTAGCGGGGGGCAATGAGCAGTTCTTC.

This clone was found a few times. The gene calls are TRBV5-1 and TRBJ1-1; D gene uncertain. Germline CDR1 is SGHRS and CDR2 is YFSETQ. CDR3 length: 11 residues. V was shortened by 0 bases and J by 8 bases, with 5 bases between the two germline ends. DNA of the CDR3: TGCGCCAGCAGCTTGGGGGAGGAAGCTTTCTTT. Translated, it gives CASSLGEEAFF.